This TCR beta chain was profiled in a study of response to subunit inactivated influenza vaccine. On this clonotype itself: Its antigen is unknown. One end of the junction fails to match germline, which may point to a read error.

General observations from the study: The authors suggested that every seasonal influenza vaccination recruits few new T cells.

TCRdb ran MiXCR on the RT-PCR reads and lists one entry per CDR3 protein. The sample yields a few hundred thousand distinct CDR3 sequences, 12% to 15% seen once. There are 16 residues in the CDR3. Germline CDR1 DFQATT, CDR2 SNEGSKA (reference sequence). The origin of this receptor is a man in his fifties or sixties who received an inactivated influenza vaccine. The chain has TRBV20-1 and TRBJ1-6; 8 nucleotides line up with TRBD1. The sequencing here drew on PBMCs from blood, taken about 11 days after vaccination. The CDR3 reads CCARAQGEAYNSPLHF. DNA of the CDR3: TGCTGTGCTAGAGCACAGGGGGAGGCCTATAATTCACCCCTCCACTTT.